Included here is one TCR beta chain sequence, with context. Its antigen is as yet unknown. Template switching supplied a universal primer site; unique molecular identifiers were carried on the cDNA. TCRdb re-derived calls from the 5' RACE reads in MiXCR, one entry per CDR3 protein. The profile shows around 1.7 million distinct CDR3 sequences, roughly a third of them singletons. This record belongs to a study of identical twins. Study-level findings and limits: Insertions were fewer in abundant cord blood beta clonotypes, whereas memory repertoires showed none of this pattern.

Healthy Caucasians, and only they, were the donors. This CDR3 region has 14 residues. J gave up 7 bases and V 4 bases, and 7 bases lay outside the gene matches. This chain connects TRBV12-3 or TRBV12-4 to TRBJ2-3, with 8 bases matching TRBD2. The TCR originated in a newborn girl in good health. Sequencing was done on a sample of cord blood. The CDR3 here is CASSSSAGGNTQYF. CDR3 DNA: TGTGCCAGCAGTTCGTCGGCGGGGGGAAATACGCAGTATTTT.